The T cell receptor (beta chain) under discussion was sequenced for a study of T cells in Graves' hyperthyroidism and ophthalmopathy. Findings and limits, study-wide: Classification by a 13 V-J model distinguished ophthalmopathy from stable hyperthyroidism. The model forecast ophthalmopathy, anticipating it by a median around 6.5 months before onset.

From RNA transcripts, TCR beta CDR3 regions were amplified. The primer set for the first-round RT-PCR of the TCR CDR3 was HTBI. TCRdb passed the multiplex PCR reads through MiXCR, listing each CDR3 protein once. Of around 560,000 distinct CDR3 sequences in the sample, around 17% were seen once. Trimming cost V 3 bases and J 3 bases, with 13 bases left between them. This CDR3 contains 14 residues. Germline loops: CDR1 DFQATT, CDR2 SNEGSKA (reference sequence). Pregnant or lactating patients were excluded, as were those with uncontrolled infection or other autoimmune disease. This clonotype was counted only a few times. Its specificity is unknown.

The clonotype was recovered from a woman between 18 and 29 years old with Graves' hyperthyroidism. The J gene is TRBJ2-3, the V gene TRBV20-1; D may match TRBD1 or TRBD2 (6 bases each). The sequencing input was blood. The CDR3 DNA sequence: TGCAGTGCTAGGCCGGGGGCCATGACAGATACGCAGTATTTT. Protein sequence: CSARPGAMTDTQYF.